This is a list of T cell receptor beta chains from one sample in a study of cytomegalovirus exposure and HLA in healthy donors. Profiled with immunoSEQ multiplex PCR; TCRdb holds only in-frame clones, not every one. The sample holds about 190,000 clones; approximately 84% are singletons and the top ten take approximately 6%. Material: PBMCs. The receptors derive from a woman in her 30s in good health and CMV-seropositive. CDR3s include the opening cysteine and the closing phenylalanine or tryptophan. A D gene is named only where the DNA matches it firmly. Not all rows give a size; the values are once, few, many and, for expanded clones, a class.

>TRBV19|TRBJ1-1|14|few|.
CASSEDSLNTEAFF
TGTGCCAGTAGTGAGGACAGCTTGAACACTGAAGCTTTCTTT
>TRBV7-8|TRBJ2-1|16|.|.
CASRRVQDSSYNEQFF
TGTGCCAGCAGGAGAGTCCAGGATAGCTCCTACAATGAGCAGTTCTTC
>TRBV5-1|TRBJ2-1|16|.|TRBD1
CASTLTGGVETNEQFF
TGCGCCAGTACCCTCACAGGGGGCGTTGAAACGAATGAGCAGTTCTTC
>TRBV2|TRBJ1-2|13|.|TRBD1
CAGAGQETYGYTF
TGTGCCGGAGCGGGACAGGAGACCTATGGCTACACCTTC
>TRBV27|TRBJ2-5|16|.|.
CASSSGRRGIGETQYF
TGTGCCAGCAGTTCGGGGAGGAGGGGTATAGGGGAGACCCAGTACTTC
>TRBV28|TRBJ1-6|14|few|.
CASSLLGVLSPLHF
TGTGCCAGCAGTTTACTCGGGGTTCTTTCACCCCTCCACTTT
>TRBV2|TRBJ1-1|12|few|.
CASSGGRTEAFF
TGTGCCAGCAGTGGCGGTCGAACTGAAGCTTTCTTT
>TRBV19|TRBJ2-7|14|.|TRBD2
CASTASGRAVEQYF
TGTGCCAGTACGGCTAGCGGGAGGGCCGTAGAGCAGTACTTC
>TRBV5-1|TRBJ1-1|13|.|.
CASSLGSGLEAFF
TGCGCCAGCAGCTTAGGATCAGGGCTGGAAGCTTTCTTT
>TRBV5-1|TRBJ2-1|13|.|.
CASSLNRVNEQFF
TGCGCCAGCAGCTTGAACAGGGTAAATGAGCAGTTCTTC
>TRBV6-5|TRBJ2-7|15|.|TRBD2
CASSEGSGGLYEQYF
TGTGCCAGCAGCGAGGGGAGCGGGGGTTTGTACGAGCAGTACTTC
>TRBV4-1|TRBJ2-7|18|.|TRBD1
CASSQSNRKGTGTYEQYF
TGCGCCAGCAGCCAAAGTAACCGTAAGGGGACAGGAACCTACGAGCAGTACTTC
>TRBV28|TRBJ2-7|16|.|.
CASSYPTLIRSYEQYF
TGTGCCAGCAGTTACCCTACCCTTATCCGATCCTACGAGCAGTACTTC
>TRBV7-8|TRBJ2-2|13|.|.
CASSLQGTGELFF
TGTGCCAGCAGCTTACAGGGGACCGGGGAGCTGTTTTTT
>TRBV4-3|TRBJ2-3|14|.|.
CASSQGPIGDTQYF
TGCGCCAGCAGCCAGGGCCCGATTGGGGATACGCAGTATTTT
>TRBV27|TRBJ1-1|14|.|TRBD1
CASSLSSRDSEAFF
TGTGCCAGCAGTTTATCCTCTAGGGACAGTGAAGCTTTCTTT
>TRBV13|TRBJ2-1|14|.|TRBD2
CASSSSGSSNEQFF
TGTGCCAGCAGCTCTAGCGGGAGTAGCAATGAGCAGTTCTTC
>TRBV5-1|TRBJ2-7|16|.|TRBD2
CASSSSTGLAGAEQYF
TGCGCCAGCAGCTCAAGCACGGGACTAGCGGGGGCCGAGCAGTACTTC
>TRBV27|TRBJ2-2|14|.|.
CASSLPTGAGELFF
TGTGCCAGCAGTTTACCGACGGGGGCCGGGGAGCTGTTTTTT
>TRBV29-1|TRBJ2-1|14|.|.
CSVEGGRLNNEQFF
TGCAGCGTTGAAGGGGGGCGGTTAAACAATGAGCAGTTCTTC
>TRBV18|TRBJ1-4|15|.|.
CASSPWTASNEKLFF
TGTGCCAGCTCACCTTGGACAGCATCTAATGAAAAACTGTTTTTT
>TRBV28|TRBJ1-2|14|few|.
CASSRDTVNYGYTF
TGTGCCAGCAGTCGGGACACAGTAAACTATGGCTACACCTTC
>TRBV28|TRBJ1-1|12|.|.
CASSWASFEAFF
TGTGCCAGCAGTTGGGCCTCCTTTGAAGCTTTCTTT
>TRBV28|TRBJ1-5|15|.|.
CASSMDDSFNQPQHF
TGTGCCAGCAGTATGGACGACAGCTTCAATCAGCCCCAGCATTTT
>TRBV4-1|TRBJ2-7|15|.|.
CASSQVERTSYEQYF
TGCGCCAGCAGCCAAGTGGAGCGGACCTCCTACGAGCAGTACTTC
>TRBV9|TRBJ1-1|14|few|.
CASSAGISNTEAFF
TGTGCCAGCAGCGCGGGGATTTCGAACACTGAAGCTTTCTTT
>TRBV10-3|TRBJ2-7|14|.|.
CAIAQDPTAYEQYF
TGTGCCATCGCCCAGGATCCTACGGCCTACGAGCAGTACTTC
>TRBV2|TRBJ2-3|13|.|.
CASSPLRPDTQYF
TGTGCCAGCAGTCCGTTGCGTCCGGATACGCAGTATTTT
>TRBV4-2|TRBJ1-3|16|once|.
CASSQVLGGAGNTIYF
TGTGCCAGCAGCCAAGTCCTAGGGGGGGCTGGAAACACCATATATTTT
>TRBV10-1|TRBJ2-2|14|.|.
CASSEWQGTGELFF
TGCGCCAGCAGTGAGTGGCAGGGCACCGGGGAGCTGTTTTTT
>TRBV5-6|TRBJ2-7|11|.|.
CASSSAYEQYF
TGTGCCAGCAGCTCTGCCTACGAGCAGTACTTC
>TRBV27|TRBJ2-4|14|.|TRBD1
CASSYGTGKNIQYF
TGTGCCAGCAGTTACGGGACAGGCAAAAACATTCAGTACTTC
>TRBV5-4|TRBJ2-7|15|once|.
CASIPQGGGPYEQYF
TGTGCCAGCATCCCACAAGGGGGGGGGCCTTACGAGCAGTACTTC
>TRBV7-8|TRBJ2-7|11|.|TRBD2
CASRRGYEQYF
TGTGCCAGCCGGCGGGGGTACGAGCAGTACTTC
>TRBV10-2|TRBJ1-1|13|.|.
CASSDPWGAEAFF
TGCGCCAGCAGTGACCCGTGGGGCGCTGAAGCTTTCTTT
>TRBV20-1|TRBJ2-7|11|.|.
CSAGQMGEQYF
TGCAGTGCTGGACAAATGGGGGAGCAGTACTTC
>TRBV6-1|TRBJ1-5|15|.|.
CASIGGRDGYQPQHF
TGTGCCAGCATTGGGGGCCGGGACGGCTATCAGCCCCAGCATTTT